This entry lists 15 T cell receptor beta chains sequenced from one sample in a study of cytomegalovirus exposure and HLA in healthy donors. This PCR relied on a set of 60 Vbeta primers and 13 Jbeta primers. TCRdb's copy holds only in-frame clones and misses some; the assay was immunoSEQ multiplex PCR. The sample comprises 270,000 or so clones, roughly 85% of which are singletons, and 4% rests with the top ten. Material: PBMCs. The receptor set was obtained from a middle-aged man in good health and CMV-seropositive.

The V and J genes are TRBV7-2 and TRBJ2-1; a weak D match, TRBD2 (6 bases). V gave up 2 bases and J gave up 6 bases, with 14 bases separating them. The CDR3 covers 15 residues. CDR1 is SGHTA, CDR2 FQGNSA, per germline. The CDR3 sequence is CASSLHGGEGNEQFF. The CDR3 region has the DNA TGTGCCAGCAGCTTACACGGGGGAGAGGGCAATGAGCAGTTCTTC.

The chain uses TRBV6-5 and TRBJ2-7, with D perhaps matching TRBD2 (6 bases). V was pared by 2 bases and J by 5 bases, with 13 bases between. From germline, CDR1 is MNHEY and CDR2 SVGAGI. The CDR3 is 14 amino acids. Here the CDR3 reads CASSYPPGGNEQYF. The CDR3, as DNA: TGTGCCAGCAGTTACCCCCCCGGAGGGAACGAGCAGTACTTC.

This chain uses TRBV28 with TRBJ2-2, with 9 bases aligning to TRBD1. The ends lost 5 bases at V and 1 base at J; junction bases unmatched: 8. Germline V lookup: CDR1 MDHEN, CDR2 SYDVKM. The CDR3 has 17 residues. Here the CDR3 reads CASSAHRGLGNTGELFF. The CDR3 DNA reads as TGTGCCAGCAGTGCACACAGGGGGCTCGGGAACACCGGGGAGCTGTTTTTT.

The rearrangement links TRBV27 to TRBJ2-5; D unresolved. Trimming removed 4 bases from V and 3 bases from J, with 6 bases in between. Germline CDR1 and CDR2: MNHEY and SMNVEV (reference sequence). The CDR3 covers 12 residues. CDR3 sequence: CASSYSEETQYF. The CDR3 region has the DNA TGTGCCAGCAGTTATAGTGAAGAGACCCAGTACTTC.

The J gene is TRBJ2-2, the V gene TRBV6-6; D perhaps matches TRBD1 (5 bases). V was pared by 7 bases and J by 6 bases, with 12 bases between. Germline V gene lookup returns CDR1 MNHNY and CDR2 SVGAGI (reference sequence). The CDR3 is made up of 13 amino acids. The CDR3 sequence: CASTPQGPGELFF. CDR3 in DNA: TGTGCCAGCACTCCCCAGGGTCCCGGGGAGCTGTTTTTT.

This clone was detected only a few times. This chain connects TRBV27 to TRBJ2-7; weak D call: TRBD1 (5 bases). The length of the CDR3 is 13 residues. Trimming cost V 6 bases and J 6 bases, with 15 bases left between them. Germline V lookup: CDR1 MNHEY, CDR2 SMNVEV (reference sequence). The CDR3 loop is CASSQSRVGEQYF. CDR3 DNA sequence: TGTGCCAGCAGCCAAAGCAGGGTGGGCGAGCAGTACTTC.

The chain has TRBV7-2 and TRBJ2-1; 8 nucleotides agree with TRBD2. Losses at the gene ends were 5 bases for V and 3 bases for J; bases not matched to a gene: 3. Germline V gives CDR1 SGHTA, CDR2 FQGNSA. CDR3 length equals 14 residues. Here the CDR3 DNA reads TGTGCCAGCAGCGCCGGGGGGGGCTACAATGAGCAGTTCTTC. Its translation is CASSAGGGYNEQFF.

The rearrangement joins TRBV5-6 to TRBJ1-5, with D perhaps TRBD1 (6 bases). There are 14 residues in the CDR3. Per the germline V gene, CDR1 is SGHDT and CDR2 is YYEEEE. The V gene lost 4 bases and the J gene lost 7 bases, with 15 bases spanning the gap. The CDR3 nucleotides read TGTGCCAGCAGCCCGACAGGACTCCACCAGCCCCAGCATTTT. Translation: CASSPTGLHQPQHF.

The V and J genes are TRBV5-4 and TRBJ2-3; no definite D call. CDR3 length: 17 residues. Germline-derived CDR1 and CDR2 are SGHNT and YYREEE (reference sequence). The V and J ends lost 1 base and 1 base respectively, with 16 bases between them. The DNA for the CDR3 is TGTGCCAGCAGCTTGCCTACGTTTGAGTTGGGCACAGATACGCAGTATTTT. It is translated as CASSLPTFELGTDTQYF.

The chain recombines TRBV11-2 with TRBJ2-2, with D tentatively TRBD2 (6 bases). V lost 5 bases and J 2 bases, leaving 12 bases between the germline ends. This CDR3 spans 15 amino acids. Germline loops: CDR1 SGHAT, CDR2 FQNNGV. CDR3 in DNA: TGTGCCAGCAGCCAGGTTGCGGGAAACACCGGGGAGCTGTTTTTT. This sequence encodes CASSQVAGNTGELFF.

CDR3 residues: CATSRRQGSHMNTEAFF. DNA for the CDR3: TGTGCCACCAGCAGAAGACAGGGGTCACACATGAACACTGAAGCTTTCTTT. The chain uses TRBV15 and TRBJ1-1; 8 bases map to TRBD1. This CDR3 has 17 residues. Trimming cost V 2 bases and J 0 bases; bases outside gene matches: 8. Germline CDR1 LNHNV, CDR2 YYDKDF (reference sequence).

V is TRBV5-1 and J is TRBJ2-1, with 11 nucleotides matching TRBD2. This CDR3 region has 16 residues. Germline CDR1 reads SGHRS; CDR2 reads YFSETQ. V lost 3 bases, J lost 7 bases, and 9 bases stayed unmatched. The CDR3 region has the DNA TGCGCCAGCAGCTGGGAGACAACTAGCGGGAGTAATGAGCAGTTCTTC. It translates to CASSWETTSGSNEQFF.

This clone has just a few counts. This chain links TRBV27 with TRBJ2-7; D gene uncertain. The CDR3 sequence is 13 residues long. The V end lost 7 bases, the J end lost 1 base, and 11 bases lay between the germline ends. Germline-derived CDR1 and CDR2 are MNHEY and SMNVEV (reference sequence). CDR3 sequence: CASKAGPSYEQYF. Here the CDR3 DNA reads TGTGCCAGCAAGGCTGGGCCATCCTACGAGCAGTACTTC.

V and J are TRBV27 and TRBJ2-6; a weak D match, TRBD2 (5 bases). Germline values: CDR1 MNHEY, CDR2 SMNVEV (reference sequence). The CDR3 is 16 amino acids. The ends were cut back, 4 bases at V and 0 bases at J, with 10 bases in the middle. CDR3 in amino acids: CASSSGLLSGANVLTF. Here the CDR3 DNA reads TGTGCCAGCAGTTCCGGACTGCTCTCTGGGGCCAACGTCCTGACTTTC.

The rearrangement joins TRBV5-1 to TRBJ2-1; a possible D gene is TRBD2 (6 bases). Germline CDR1 SGHRS, CDR2 YFSETQ. The length of the CDR3 is 15 residues. V was trimmed by 2 bases and J by 5 bases, leaving 14 bases between them. This chain's CDR3 is CASSFSGPLDNEQFF. The CDR3 region has the DNA TGCGCCAGCAGCTTTAGCGGCCCCCTGGACAATGAGCAGTTCTTC. Based on the CDR3 plus reference TRBV5-1 and TRBJ2-1, the full variable domain is KAGVTQTPRYLIKTRGQQVTLSCSPISGHRSVSWYQQTPGQGLQFLFEYFSETQRNKGNFPGRFSGRQFSNSRSEMNVSTLELGDSALYLCASSFSGPLDNEQFFGPGTRLTVL.